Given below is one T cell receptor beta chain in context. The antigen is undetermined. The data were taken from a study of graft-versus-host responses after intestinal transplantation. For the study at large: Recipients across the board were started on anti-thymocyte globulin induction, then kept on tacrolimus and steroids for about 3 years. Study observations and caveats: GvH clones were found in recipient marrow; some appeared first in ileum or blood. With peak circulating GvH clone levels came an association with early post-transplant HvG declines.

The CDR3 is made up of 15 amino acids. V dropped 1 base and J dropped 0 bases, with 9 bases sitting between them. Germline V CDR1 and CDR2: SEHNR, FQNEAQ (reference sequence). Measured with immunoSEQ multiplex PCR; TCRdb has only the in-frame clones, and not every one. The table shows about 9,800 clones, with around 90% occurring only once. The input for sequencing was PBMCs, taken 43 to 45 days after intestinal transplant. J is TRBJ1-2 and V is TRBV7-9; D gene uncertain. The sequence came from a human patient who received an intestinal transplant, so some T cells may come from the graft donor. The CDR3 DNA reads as TGTGCCAGCAGCTTAGACGGCACGACTAACTATGGCTACACCTTC. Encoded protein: CASSLDGTTNYGYTF.